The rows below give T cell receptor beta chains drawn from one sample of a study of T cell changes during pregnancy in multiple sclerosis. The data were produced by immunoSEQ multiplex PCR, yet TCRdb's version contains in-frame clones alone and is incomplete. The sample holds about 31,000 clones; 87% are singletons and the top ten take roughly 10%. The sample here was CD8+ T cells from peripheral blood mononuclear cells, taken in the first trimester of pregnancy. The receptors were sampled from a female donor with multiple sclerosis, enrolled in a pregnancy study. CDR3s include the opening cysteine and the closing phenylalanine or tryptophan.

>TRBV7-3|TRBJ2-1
CASSDTSGRALYNEQFF
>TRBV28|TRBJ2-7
CASISSPYEQYF
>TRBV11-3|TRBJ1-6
CASSTNGRDSYNSPLHF
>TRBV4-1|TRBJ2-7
CASQTTDSGDYEQYF
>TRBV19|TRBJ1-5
CASNLGTGEVQPQHF
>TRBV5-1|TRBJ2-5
CASSPDRGLQETQYF
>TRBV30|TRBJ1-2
CAWSVEPWIGGGYTF
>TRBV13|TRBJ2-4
CASSPREEPGIQYF
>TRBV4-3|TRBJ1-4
CASSQLTGVGEKLFF
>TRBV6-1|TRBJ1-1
CASSEAEDGGTEAFF
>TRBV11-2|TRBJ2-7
CASRLTTTGSEQYF